Listed below are T cell receptor beta chains from one sample, sequenced in a study of T cell repertoires in aging, cancer and after chemotherapy. TCRdb re-analysed the multiplex PCR reads in MiXCR, keeping a single row per CDR3 protein. The sample carries more than 4,000 distinct CDR3 sequences, roughly 29% recorded once. The material sequenced was blood. The receptors shown here come from a human donor with a blood cancer. CDR3s leave out the opening cysteine and the closing phenylalanine or tryptophan. A D gene is named only where the DNA matches it firmly.

TRBV7-3	TRBJ2-7	11	NA	ASSLNAGGEQY
TRBV29-1	TRBJ1-5	11	NA	SARDNYKQPQH
TRBV28	TRBJ1-5	13	NA	ASRFGGGSNQPQH
TRBV7-6	TRBJ2-3	15	TRBD2	ASSPGASGRDTDTQY
TRBV19	TRBJ1-2	10	NA	ASSIGEVGYT
TRBV6-6	TRBJ1-1	12	TRBD1	ASNTGGGRAEAF
TRBV5-5	TRBJ2-3	13	NA	ASSFSTYGTDTQY
TRBV6-5	TRBJ1-1	11	NA	ASGRGFDTEAF
TRBV11-2	TRBJ2-5	13	TRBD2	ASSPIAGGMETQY
TRBV10-1	TRBJ2-1	10	NA	AQITGGGEQF
TRBV5-4	TRBJ2-1	13	TRBD2	ASTALAGGRNEQF
TRBV28	TRBJ1-3	14	NA	ASSFYEGLSGNTIY
TRBV18	TRBJ1-4	11	NA	ASSPVVGEKLF
TRBV29-1	TRBJ2-1	12	TRBD2	SVDLGGGTGEQF
TRBV6-1	TRBJ2-7	11	NA	AVARRAPYEQY
TRBV6-4	TRBJ1-1	12	NA	ASSASPGNTEAF